This TCR beta chain was retrieved from a study of memory CD4+ T cells and cytomegalovirus serostatus. Study context: Donors were healthy Belgian adults, under 10 CMV seropositive and about two dozen seronegative.

This clone was detected only once. The sort gate was single viable CD3+CD4+CD8-CD45RO+ cells for memory CD4+ T cells. This CDR3 is 15 amino acids long. The germline V gene encodes CDR1 SGHNT and CDR2 YENEEA. Trimming removed 5 bases at V and 5 bases at J, with 16 bases between. Here immunoSEQ multiplex PCR was the method, and the copy in TCRdb shows in-frame clones only, minus some. The table includes tens of thousands of clones, over 70% detected once. The sequence was obtained from an adult in good health and CMV-seronegative. This rearrangement joins TRBV11-3 to TRBJ2-1; D may correspond to TRBD1 or TRBD2 (5 bases each). The sequenced sample consisted of memory CD4+ T cells from blood. The CDR3 nucleotides read TGTGCCAGCAGCCGGGACGGCCTCCCCCACAATGAGCAGTTCTTC. Its protein is CASSRDGLPHNEQFF.